This is a list of T cell receptor beta chains from one sample in a study of Ad26.COV2.S vaccination and SARS-CoV-2 variants. TCRdb's table, derived via immunoSEQ multiplex PCR, lists solely in-frame clones and lacks some. The table records about 680,000 clones, around 90% of them present only once. The sample in question was peripheral blood, obtained in a trial of Ad26.COV2.S vaccine versus placebo. The receptors come from a person aged 18-60 years who received the Ad26.COV2.S COVID-19 vaccine or a placebo. Each CDR3 is given with its conserved first and last residue. A D gene is named only where the DNA matches it firmly. Not all rows give a size; the values are once, few, many and, for expanded clones, a class.

clone size,CDR3 length,V gene,J gene,D gene,CDR3 DNA,CDR3 protein
-,15,TRBV6-1,TRBJ1-6,-,TGTGCCAGCAGTGATACCGGGACAAAAGTTTCACCCCTCCACTTT,CASSDTGTKVSPLHF
-,15,TRBV19,TRBJ2-5,-,TGTGCCAGTAGTCGTAGGGACTCGAGGTCAGAGACCCAGTACTTC,CASSRRDSRSETQYF
-,14,TRBV6-2/TRBV6-3,TRBJ2-7,-,TGTGCCAGCAGTTATATGGGAGCTCCCTACGAGCAGTACTTC,CASSYMGAPYEQYF
-,13,TRBV29-1,TRBJ1-4,TRBD1,TGCAGCGCCCAGGGACAGCTAAATGAAAAACTGTTTTTT,CSAQGQLNEKLFF
-,16,TRBV27,TRBJ2-1,-,TGTGCCAGCAGTACCCCTAGGGGTTACCGTTACAATGAGCAGTTCTTC,CASSTPRGYRYNEQFF
-,12,TRBV30,TRBJ1-1,-,TGTGCCTGGGGGCAGGGTATAGCTGAAGCTTTCTTT,CAWGQGIAEAFF
many,12,TRBV7-9,TRBJ2-5,-,TGTGCCAGCAGCTTAGGTTCAGGGACCCAGTACTTC,CASSLGSGTQYF
-,14,TRBV18,TRBJ2-7,TRBD2,TGTGCCAGCTCAGAGGCGGGAGGGTCCTACGAGCAGTACTTC,CASSEAGGSYEQYF
-,16,TRBV5-4,TRBJ2-7,-,TGTGCCAGCAGCTTTTTGTATCGCGGGGACTCCTACGAGCAGTACTTC,CASSFLYRGDSYEQYF
-,20,TRBV4-3,TRBJ1-1,-,TGCGCCAGCAGCTCCTACGGTAGTGTCGGGACACGAGGTGTGAACACTGAAGCTTTCTTT,CASSSYGSVGTRGVNTEAFF
-,13,TRBV5-3,TRBJ1-5,-,TGTGCCAGAAGCCCCGGGGTCAATCAGCCCCAGCATTTT,CARSPGVNQPQHF
once,15,TRBV19,TRBJ1-2,TRBD1,TGTGCCAGTAGTATCCCGACAGGGGACAACTATGGCTACACCTTC,CASSIPTGDNYGYTF
-,13,TRBV7-3,TRBJ1-1,-,TGTGCCAGCAGCTCCGGCATGAACACTGAAGCTTTCTTT,CASSSGMNTEAFF
once,12,TRBV30,TRBJ2-1,-,TGTGCCTGGAGACCCGGTGCCAATGAGCAGTTCTTC,CAWRPGANEQFF
-,14,TRBV7-6,TRBJ2-7,-,TGTGCCAGCAGCTTAGAACAAGGGGTCTACGAGCAGTACTTC,CASSLEQGVYEQYF
once,14,TRBV6-2/TRBV6-3,TRBJ2-5,TRBD2,TGTGCCAGCGGCCGGGCTAGCGGGGGCGGGGCCCAGTACTTC,CASGRASGGGAQYF
-,16,TRBV7-6,TRBJ2-6,-,TGTGCCAGCAGCTTTGACAGCCTCTCTGGGGCCAACGTCCTGACTTTC,CASSFDSLSGANVLTF
-,14,TRBV10-1,TRBJ2-1,-,TGCGCCAGCAGTCGTGACCAGTCCTACAATGAGCAGTTCTTC,CASSRDQSYNEQFF
-,13,TRBV14,TRBJ1-4,-,TGTGCCAGCAGCCAAAATATGAATGAAAAACTGTTTTTT,CASSQNMNEKLFF
-,14,TRBV6-5,TRBJ2-5,-,TGTGCCAGCAGTTACTCGGGCCACCAAGAGACCCAGTACTTC,CASSYSGHQETQYF
-,14,TRBV3-1/TRBV3-2,TRBJ2-3,TRBD1,TGTGCCAGCAGTCGGGACAGGGCCACAGATACGCAGTATTTT,CASSRDRATDTQYF
-,15,TRBV6-5,TRBJ1-6,-,TGTGCCAGCAGTTACTCGGCGGCAGGGAATTCACCCCTCCACTTT,CASSYSAAGNSPLHF